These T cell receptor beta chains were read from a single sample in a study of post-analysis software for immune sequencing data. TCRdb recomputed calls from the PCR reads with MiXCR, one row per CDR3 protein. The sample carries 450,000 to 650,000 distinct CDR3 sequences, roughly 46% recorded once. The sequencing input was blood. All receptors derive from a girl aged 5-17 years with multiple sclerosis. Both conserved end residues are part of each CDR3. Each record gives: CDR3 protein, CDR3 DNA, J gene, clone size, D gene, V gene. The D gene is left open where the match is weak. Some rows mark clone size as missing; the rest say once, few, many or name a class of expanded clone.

CDR3: CAIREDRGDEKLFF; DNA: TGTGCCATCAGGGAGGACAGGGGGGATGAAAAACTGTTTTTT; J: TRBJ1-4; size: NA; D: TRBD1; V: TRBV10-3
CDR3: CSVVPRGSYEQYF; DNA: TGCAGCGTCGTTCCTAGGGGCTCCTACGAGCAGTACTTC; J: TRBJ2-7; size: NA; D: NA; V: TRBV29-1
CDR3: CASSQSPLGYTF; DNA: TGTGCCAGCAGCCAATCGCCGCTTGGCTACACCTTC; J: TRBJ1-2; size: NA; D: NA; V: TRBV16
CDR3: CASKFRKQETQYF; DNA: TGTGCCAGCAAATTCCGGAAGCAAGAGACCCAGTACTTC; J: TRBJ2-5; size: few; D: NA; V: TRBV2
CDR3: CASRKAGLTDTQYF; DNA: TGTGCCAGCAGAAAAGCTGGACTCACAGATACGCAGTATTTT; J: TRBJ2-3; size: NA; D: NA; V: TRBV6-5
CDR3: CSATKAEATDTQYF; DNA: TGCAGTGCCACTAAAGCGGAGGCCACAGATACGCAGTATTTT; J: TRBJ2-3; size: NA; D: NA; V: TRBV20-1
CDR3: CASSSNVGEQYF; DNA: TGTGCCAGCAGTTCGAACGTCGGAGAGCAGTACTTC; J: TRBJ2-5; size: NA; D: NA; V: TRBV6-2/TRBV6-3
CDR3: CASSLPGLAAFSTDTQYF; DNA: TGCGCCAGCAGCTTACCGGGACTAGCGGCCTTTAGCACAGATACGCAGTATTTT; J: TRBJ2-3; size: NA; D: TRBD2; V: TRBV5-1
CDR3: CATSRVKGSNQPQHF; DNA: TGTGCCACCAGCAGAGTTAAGGGAAGCAATCAGCCCCAGCATTTT; J: TRBJ1-5; size: few; D: NA; V: TRBV15
CDR3: CASSLEVLPLMEDTQYF; DNA: TGTGCCAGCAGCTTAGAGGTTCTCCCTCTGATGGAAGATACGCAGTATTTT; J: TRBJ2-3; size: NA; D: NA; V: TRBV7-8